The text below deals with one T cell receptor beta chain. Its antigen is unknown. Investigators isolated RNA and reverse transcribed it into cDNA to act as the sequencing template. Here immunoSEQ multiplex PCR was the method, and the copy in TCRdb shows in-frame clones only, minus some. The sample records about 140,000 clones, about four fifths being singletons. Per the germline V gene, CDR1 is MNHEY and CDR2 is SVGAGI. V lost 6 bases to trimming and J lost 6 bases; unmatched junction nucleotides: 7. The CDR3 has 14 residues. The data are from a study of CD8+ T cells in alopecia areata. Study-wide context: Treated individuals took tofacitinib by mouth, 5 to 10 mg twice daily. A 6-month off-drug phase came after tofacitinib, which had lasted 6 to 18 months.

Indicated treatment: oral pan-JAK inhibitor, 5-10 mg twice daily. Whole-study findings and limits: Normal skin's resident alphabeta T cells are also sequenced in scalp samples.

The receptor was isolated from a human donor with alopecia areata. The chain links TRBV6-5 to TRBJ2-2; 7 positions agree with TRBD1. The sample here was CD8+ T cells sorted from blood, taken at week 4, from a patient treated with tofacitinib. For the CDR3, the DNA is TGTGCCAGCAGCCCGAAGGGGGCTTCCGGGGAGCTGTTTTTT. Translation: CASSPKGASGELFF.